This is a list of T cell receptor beta chains from one sample in a study of CXCR3-negative and CXCR3-positive naive CD8 T cells. From the 5' RACE reads, TCRdb lists one entry per CDR3 protein and no DNA. The sample includes about 84,000 distinct CDR3 sequences. The sequencing sample was made of naive CXCR3+ CD8+ T cells from blood. Receptors were obtained from a human donor in good health. Some clones in this sample may be carry-over from other donors' samples. The CDR3 runs from the conserved cysteine through the conserved F or W.

v_call	j_call	cdr3_aa
TRBV3-1	TRBJ1-1	CASSQVGLGQEAFF
TRBV20-1	TRBJ2-7	CSASWQGAATYEQYF
TRBV27	TRBJ2-7	CASSLVPVWEQYF
TRBV12-3/TRBV12-4	TRBJ1-6	CASSPRGSYNSPLHF
TRBV27	TRBJ2-5	CASSFGGDLGETQYF
TRBV12-3/TRBV12-4	TRBJ2-1	CASSPRRGGNEQFF
TRBV5-1	TRBJ2-7	CASSLWQSEQYF
TRBV6-6	TRBJ1-2	CASNHPITNYGYTF
TRBV6-4	TRBJ2-2	CASSENSGENTGELFF
TRBV21-1	TRBJ1-5	CASSPGGQLYSNQPQHF
TRBV18	TRBJ1-4	CASSPEDLLATNEKLFF
TRBV29-1	TRBJ2-5	CSVESRRGDPETQYF
TRBV29-1	TRBJ2-2	CSALQGMARTGEQFF
TRBV29-1	TRBJ1-2	CSVDSGTGGQYGYTF
TRBV28	TRBJ2-7	CASSLPPYEQYF
TRBV7-2	TRBJ2-7	CASSLVGQGAYEQYF
TRBV12-3/TRBV12-4	TRBJ2-5	CASSLAGGPLETQYF
TRBV20-1	TRBJ2-7	CSARGLAGRSSYEQYF
TRBV6-6	TRBJ2-1	CASSYQGYEQFF
TRBV20-1	TRBJ2-7	CSAGQATEQYF
TRBV24-1	TRBJ2-2	CATGLAGTGELFF
TRBV4-1	TRBJ2-7	CASSQDRGPSYEQYF
TRBV5-1	TRBJ1-1	CASSLWTEMNTEAFF
TRBV2	TRBJ2-7	CASRGRTGGYDPYEQYF
TRBV7-8	TRBJ1-3	CASSLGISGNTIYF
TRBV6-2/TRBV6-3	TRBJ2-7	CASSYSGAGAFAGRPVYEQYF
TRBV3-1	TRBJ2-5	CASRRTIRDRGEETQYF
TRBV7-9	TRBJ1-5	CASSLQGIQPQHF
TRBV7-8	TRBJ2-2	CASSLQGPVGELFF
TRBV29-1	TRBJ1-4	CSVTTGTGDEKLFF
TRBV10-3	TRBJ2-2	CAISVERDRPGELFF
TRBV29-1	TRBJ2-7	CSALDGSSYEQYF
TRBV10-3	TRBJ2-3	CAISGRQGGTDTQYF
TRBV2	TRBJ2-7	CASGRGQGPDTLYEQYF
TRBV6-4	TRBJ2-1	CASSDLRDSYYNEQFF